This T cell receptor (beta chain) is drawn from a study of blood T cell repertoires in COVID-19. In the authors' workflow: The authors estimated nucleated cell counts from reference gene primer amplification. TCRdb's copy holds only in-frame clones and misses some; the assay was immunoSEQ multiplex PCR. From that table come the V and J calls and clone size; the DNA was used to work out D and trimming. Among some 490,000 clones, 80% to 90% were seen once, and the ten largest hold 6.5% to 8.5%. Germline CDR1 is MDHEN and CDR2 is SYDVKM. The CDR3 is 14 residues long. V dropped 6 bases and J dropped 5 bases, with 13 bases sitting between them. Participants, about 18 to 100 years old, spanned fewer than 30 US areas.

The chain is built from TRBV28 and TRBJ1-4; D is possibly TRBD1 (5 bases). This TCR came from a woman between 55 and 75 years old who had recovered from COVID-19. Material: PBMCs or T cells enriched from blood (not recorded which). The chain's CDR3 is CASRPGPGNEKLFF. In DNA, the CDR3 is TGTGCCAGCAGGCCGGGTCCAGGGAATGAAAAACTGTTTTTT.